A single sample gave rise to the 25 T cell receptor beta chains below, sequenced in a study of control samples from healthy donors and cancer patients. Profiling relied on immunoSEQ multiplex PCR, and the TCRdb table lists in-frame clones only, not all of them. The sample yields 90,000 to 150,000 clones, roughly 92% seen once. Sequences were obtained from blood. The receptors stem from a woman between 18 and 29 years old in good health.

V and J are TRBV10-1 and TRBJ2-7, with TRBD2 identical over 12 bases. The germline V gene has CDR1 WNHNN and CDR2 SYGVQD (reference sequence). V lost 2 bases, J lost 0 bases, and 8 bases stayed unmatched. CDR3 size: 18 residues. As DNA, the CDR3 is TGCGCCAGCAGTGAGGGAGCTAGCGGGAGGGAAATCTCCTACGAGCAGTACTTC. Translated, it gives CASSEGASGREISYEQYF.

This clone was seen only once. The rearrangement uses TRBV7-2 and TRBJ2-7, with TRBD1 matching 7 bases. The CDR3 contains 16 residues. Germline values: CDR1 SGHTA, CDR2 FQGNSA. Unmatched junction bases numbered 14, after V lost 2 bases and J lost 7 bases. The CDR3 spells CASSLLTGQLSREQYF. The CDR3 nucleotides are TGTGCCAGCAGCTTACTAACGGGACAGCTCTCTAGAGAGCAGTACTTC.

The rearrangement uses TRBV29-1 and TRBJ2-7; a weak D match, TRBD1 (7 bases). The length of the CDR3 is 12 residues. The ends were cut back, 6 bases at V and 5 bases at J, with 14 bases in the middle. Germline V gene lookup returns CDR1 SQVTM and CDR2 ANQGSEA. The chain's CDR3 is CSVGGQSHEQYF. The CDR3 nucleotides read TGCAGCGTGGGGGGACAGTCCCACGAGCAGTACTTC.

The chain combines TRBV28 with TRBJ2-4; D unresolved. Deletions cut 2 bases from V and 7 bases from J, with 9 bases between. There are 13 residues in the CDR3. Germline V gene sequence: CDR1 MDHEN, CDR2 SYDVKM. CDR3 sequence: CASSLAQPNIQYF. The CDR3 coding sequence is TGTGCCAGCAGTTTAGCCCAACCTAACATTCAGTACTTC.

This sequence joins TRBV7-9 and TRBJ1-2; D uncertain. The V gene lost 3 bases and the J gene lost 8 bases, with 16 bases spanning the gap. This CDR3 region has 14 residues. Germline V gene sequence: CDR1 SEHNR, CDR2 FQNEAQ (reference sequence). The CDR3: CASSLVHLSGGYTF. The CDR3 DNA follows: TGTGCCAGCAGCTTGGTCCACCTCAGCGGGGGCTACACCTTC.

Judged by abundance, this clone is medium-sized. The rearrangement joins TRBV7-9 to TRBJ2-5, with D tentatively TRBD1 (6 bases). V was clipped by 7 bases and J by 5 bases, with 8 bases between them. The CDR3 is 11 amino acids. Per germline, CDR1 SEHNR and CDR2 FQNEAQ (reference sequence). The CDR3 here is CASTRGETQYF. CDR3 sequence (DNA): TGTGCCAGCACGAGGGGGGAGACCCAGTACTTC.

The chain uses TRBV4-1 and TRBJ2-7, with D possibly TRBD1 on 7 matching bases. Looked up from germline, CDR1 is MGHRA and CDR2 is YSYEKL. V was shortened by 1 base and J by 2 bases, with 15 bases between the two germline ends. CDR3 length: 16 amino acids. The DNA of the CDR3 is TGCGCCAGCAGCCAAGCTGCGGGACAGACCACCTACGAGCAGTACTTC. Its protein is CASSQAAGQTTYEQYF.

The gene calls are TRBV12-3 or TRBV12-4 and TRBJ1-6; D gene uncertain. V was trimmed by 4 bases and J by 9 bases, leaving 4 bases between them. CDR3 length: 11 amino acids. CDR3 region: CASSSGSPLHF. The CDR3 DNA sequence: TGTGCCAGCAGTTCGGGTTCACCCCTCCACTTT.

The J gene is TRBJ2-7, the V gene TRBV5-1, with TRBD2 matching over 7 bases. In germline, CDR1 is SGHRS, CDR2 YFSETQ. The CDR3 totals 16 residues. The ends lost 2 bases at V and 2 bases at J; junction bases unmatched: 10. The CDR3 region is CASSLSGDWPTYEQYF. The CDR3 DNA follows: TGCGCCAGCAGCTTAAGCGGGGACTGGCCTACCTACGAGCAGTACTTC.

V is TRBV5-6 and J is TRBJ2-4; 8 positions agree with TRBD1. Germline V gene sequence: CDR1 SGHDT, CDR2 YYEEEE. Trimming removed 0 bases from V and 0 bases from J; junction bases left unmatched: 2. The CDR3 runs to 16 residues. CDR3 amino acids: CASSLARGRAKNIQYF. CDR3 DNA sequence: TGTGCCAGCAGCTTGGCCAGGGGGCGAGCCAAAAACATTCAGTACTTC.

The V and J genes are TRBV5-1 and TRBJ2-7, with a tentative D call TRBD2 (7 bases). Looked up from germline, CDR1 is SGHRS and CDR2 is YFSETQ. Trimming left V 8 bases short and J 2 bases short, with 23 bases between. This CDR3 is built from 16 residues. The CDR3 sequence: CASKPGSTGTTYEQYF. The CDR3 DNA follows: TGCGCCAGTAAACCCGGGTCAACAGGGACTACCTACGAGCAGTACTTC.

The chain recombines TRBV19 with TRBJ2-7; D is possibly TRBD2 (6 bases). The germline V and J ends were trimmed by 3 bases and 3 bases, with 15 bases remaining between them. Germline assignment: CDR1 LNHDA and CDR2 SQIVND (reference sequence). The CDR3 is made up of 15 amino acids. CDR3 sequence (DNA): TGTGCCAGTAGTATGGCGCGACTAGAACACTACGAGCAGTACTTC. Translated: CASSMARLEHYEQYF.

This sequence joins TRBV9 and TRBJ2-5; 7 bases fit TRBD1. There are 18 residues in the CDR3. Losses at the gene ends were 0 bases for V and 5 bases for J; bases not matched to a gene: 16. Germline V lookup: CDR1 SGDLS, CDR2 YYNGEE. CDR3 residues: CASSVGPSLGQSKETQYF. CDR3 in DNA: TGTGCCAGCAGCGTAGGCCCATCCCTGGGACAGAGTAAGGAGACCCAGTACTTC.

This clone has only a few counts. The chain has TRBV10-1 and TRBJ2-7, with D perhaps TRBD1 (6 bases). The CDR3 runs 17 residues. Trimming pared 6 bases from V and 4 bases from J, leaving 25 bases between. Germline V CDR1 and CDR2: WNHNN, SYGVQD (reference sequence). The CDR3 coding sequence is TGCGCCAGCAGAGACCCGCTACAGGGCCTCCCCTTTTACGAGCAGTACTTC. Its translation is CASRDPLQGLPFYEQYF.

The CDR3: CATSDPNLGAYGYTF. For the CDR3, the DNA is TGTGCCACCAGTGATCCGAACCTCGGTGCGTATGGCTACACCTTC. The V call is TRBV24-1, the J call TRBJ1-2; no clear D gene. The ends were cut back, 3 bases at V and 5 bases at J, with 15 bases in the middle. CDR3 size: 15 residues. The germline V gene encodes CDR1 KGHDR and CDR2 SFDVKD.

The genes are TRBV4-1 and TRBJ2-1, with TRBD2 matching 7 bases. Germline CDR1 and CDR2: MGHRA and YSYEKL. The CDR3 contains 18 residues. V lost 1 base and J lost 4; bases outside the gene matches: 13. The CDR3 is CASSQGTLAGASYNEQFF. The DNA of the CDR3 is TGCGCCAGCAGCCAAGGCACATTGGCGGGAGCTTCTTACAATGAGCAGTTCTTC.

This clone appeared once. The rearrangement uses TRBV4-2 and TRBJ1-1; D not resolved. The CDR3 is 15 residues long. Trimming shortened V by 0 bases and J by 5 bases, and 13 bases separated the two germline ends. The germline CDR1 and CDR2 sequences are LGHNA and YNFKEQ. The CDR3 sequence is CASSQDRGRGTEAFF. The CDR3 nucleotides are TGTGCCAGCAGCCAAGATCGCGGGCGCGGAACTGAAGCTTTCTTT.

The J gene is TRBJ1-2, the V gene TRBV27; D unresolved. V lost 6 bases to trimming and J lost 7 bases, with 12 bases between them. Looked up from germline, CDR1 is MNHEY and CDR2 is SMNVEV (reference sequence). This CDR3 is built from 12 residues. CDR3 loop: CASSPMGVGYTF. For the CDR3, the DNA is TGTGCCAGCAGCCCAATGGGAGTTGGCTACACCTTC.

V usage is TRBV6-5 and J usage is TRBJ2-6; D is tentatively TRBD1 or TRBD2 (6 bases each). This CDR3 spans 15 amino acids. V was trimmed by 2 bases and J by 3 bases, leaving 8 bases between them. Germline values: CDR1 MNHEY, CDR2 SVGAGI. The CDR3 is CASSYRGDGANVLTF. The CDR3 region has the DNA TGTGCCAGCAGTTACAGGGGGGATGGGGCCAACGTCCTGACTTTC.

The V call is TRBV30, the J call TRBJ1-2; D may be TRBD1 (6 bases). The V gene lost 4 bases and the J gene lost 8 bases, with 17 bases spanning the gap. This CDR3 comprises 13 residues. Germline CDR1 GTSNPN, CDR2 SVGIG (reference sequence). In nucleotides, the CDR3 is TGTGCCTGGACAATTCAACGGGGGGGCGGCTACACCTTC. It specifies CAWTIQRGGGYTF.

The chain joins TRBV6-2 or TRBV6-3 to TRBJ2-7; D is possibly TRBD2 (6 bases). V lost 3 bases and J lost 0, with 24 bases in between. Germline loops: CDR1 MNHEY, CDR2 SVGEGT. This CDR3 spans 19 amino acids. CDR3 region: CASSYYDGLTNLPSYEQYF. CDR3 DNA sequence: TGTGCCAGCAGTTATTATGACGGACTAACTAACTTACCCTCCTACGAGCAGTACTTC.

The rearrangement joins TRBV7-9 to TRBJ2-2; TRBD1 or TRBD2 may be the D gene (7 bases each). From germline, CDR1 is SEHNR and CDR2 FQNEAQ (reference sequence). The length of the CDR3 is 15 residues. The V gene lost 7 bases and the J gene lost 7 bases, with 19 bases spanning the gap. In nucleotides, the CDR3 is TGTGCCAGCACCTCTAGGGGAGGGGGCGACGGGGAGCTGTTTTTT. It encodes CASTSRGGGDGELFF. Using reference TRBV7-9 and TRBJ2-2 for the parts outside the CDR3, the full variable domain is DTGVSQNPRHKITKRGQNVTFRCDPISEHNRLYWYRQTLGQGPEFLTYFQNEAQLEKSRLLSDRFSAERPKGSFSTLEIQRTEQGDSAMYLCASTSRGGGDGELFFGEGSRLTVL.

The genes are TRBV29-1 and TRBJ2-1, with 9 bases fitting TRBD1. There are 14 residues in the CDR3. CDR1 is SQVTM, CDR2 ANQGSEA, per germline. The trim removed 5 bases at V and 5 bases at J, leaving 7 bases unmatched. The CDR3 DNA follows: TGCAGCGTTAGCCGGGACAGGGCAAACAATGAGCAGTTCTTC. Its protein product is CSVSRDRANNEQFF.

The CDR3 reads CASSLTGSNYGYTF. The CDR3 DNA follows: TGTGCCAGCAGCTTGACGGGTTCTAACTATGGCTACACCTTC. The rearrangement uses TRBV5-5 and TRBJ1-2; D ambiguous. The CDR3 is made up of 14 amino acids. Germline values: CDR1 SGHKS, CDR2 YYEKEE (reference sequence). V was shortened by 1 base and J by 0 bases, with 7 bases between the two germline ends.

Worth noting for this clone: Germline and junction disagree at one end, which may indicate a read error. J is TRBJ2-3 and V is TRBV7-6; 12 positions match TRBD2. The germline V gene has CDR1 SGHVS and CDR2 FNYEAQ. The CDR3 contains 16 residues. The CDR3 protein is CASSVASGRAVDTQYF. CDR3 nucleotide sequence: TGTGCCAGCAGCGTAGCTAGCGGGAGGGCGGTAGATACGCAGTATTTT.